This TCR beta chain was identified in a study of shared clonotypes between healthy human individuals. Study in general: CD4 naive cells filled three plates per donor, CD4 memory three, CD8 naive two and CD8 memory one. Study-level points and caveats: Represented diversity, genetic and exposure-history alike, was limited by few donors. Generation of non-shared clonotypes was less probable than generation of clonotypes shared by all four donors.

All donors were Caucasian adults living in Nashville, Tennessee. A word on this clone: No antigen is known for it.

Sequencing was performed with immunoSEQ multiplex PCR; in TCRdb, only in-frame clones are kept and a portion is missing. The sample consists of fewer than 1.4 million clones, roughly 74% of them appearing once. Trimming took off 0 bases at V and 5 bases at J, with 8 bases between the two ends. This CDR3 spans 14 amino acids. Germline V gene sequence: CDR1 SGDLS, CDR2 YYNGEE. The chain has TRBV9 and TRBJ1-4; D ambiguous. Sequenced sample: memory CD4+ T cells from PBMCs. Subset: CD45RA-negative fraction. This sequence was found in a man between 18 and 29 years old in good health. Some clones in this sample may be carry-over from other donors' samples. CDR3: CASSVDLQNEKLFF. CDR3 nucleotide sequence: TGTGCCAGCAGCGTAGATCTACAGAATGAAAAACTGTTTTTT.